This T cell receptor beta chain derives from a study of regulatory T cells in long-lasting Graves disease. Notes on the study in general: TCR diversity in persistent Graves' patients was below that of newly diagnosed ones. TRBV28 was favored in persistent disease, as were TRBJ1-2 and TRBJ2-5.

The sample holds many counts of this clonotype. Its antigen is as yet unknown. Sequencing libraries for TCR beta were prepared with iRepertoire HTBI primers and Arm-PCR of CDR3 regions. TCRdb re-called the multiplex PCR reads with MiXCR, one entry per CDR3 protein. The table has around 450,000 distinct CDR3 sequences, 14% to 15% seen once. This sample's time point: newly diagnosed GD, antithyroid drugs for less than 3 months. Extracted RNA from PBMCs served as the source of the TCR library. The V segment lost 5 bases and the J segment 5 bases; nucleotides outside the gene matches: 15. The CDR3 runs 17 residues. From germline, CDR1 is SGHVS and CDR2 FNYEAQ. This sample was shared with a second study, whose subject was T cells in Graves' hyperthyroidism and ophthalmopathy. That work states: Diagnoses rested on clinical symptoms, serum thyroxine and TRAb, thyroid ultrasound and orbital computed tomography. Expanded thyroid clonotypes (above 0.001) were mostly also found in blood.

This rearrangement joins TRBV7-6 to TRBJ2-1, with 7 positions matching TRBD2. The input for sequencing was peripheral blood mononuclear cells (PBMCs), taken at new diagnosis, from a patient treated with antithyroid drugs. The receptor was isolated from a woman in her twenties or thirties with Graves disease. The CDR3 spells CASSPLSSGGHNNEQFF. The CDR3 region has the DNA TGTGCCAGCAGCCCACTCTCTAGCGGAGGTCACAACAATGAGCAGTTCTTC.